These 3 T cell receptor beta chains came from one sample sequenced in a study of T-cell reconstitution after alpha-beta-depleted transplantation in children. Unique molecular identifiers were incorporated into the prepared TCRbeta library. TCRdb fed the PCR reads into MiXCR, producing one record per CDR3 protein. The sample comprises about 110,000 distinct CDR3 sequences, approximately 6.9% of which are singletons, and approximately 25% rests with the top ten. Sequences were derived from PBMCs, mostly from graft donor cells, sampled 360 days after TCRalphabeta/CD19-depleted stem cell transplant. All receptors derive from a male patient aged 2 to 10 who had a stem cell transplant for acute lymphoblastic leukemia, so the T cells may come from the graft donor.

The rearrangement joins TRBV4-3 to TRBJ1-5; D is unclear. CDR3 length equals 17 residues. V was shortened by 0 bases and J by 4 bases, with 16 bases between the two germline ends. Germline CDR1 and CDR2: LGHNA and YSLEER. CDR3 protein: CASSQEPLKQSNQPQHF. CDR3 nucleotides: TGCGCCAGCAGCCAAGAACCGTTGAAACAGAGTAATCAGCCCCAGCATTTT.

This chain uses TRBV7-9 with TRBJ1-1, with a weak D call TRBD1 (6 bases). This CDR3 has 16 amino acids. CDR1 is SEHNR and CDR2 is FQNEAQ in the germline V gene (reference sequence). Trimming took off 5 bases at V and 5 bases at J, with 21 bases between the two ends. In DNA, the CDR3 is TGTGCCAGCAGCGTAGGGCTGGGGGGGCGATGGACTGAAGCTTTCTTT. It codes for CASSVGLGGRWTEAFF. Looking up the rest from reference TRBV7-9 and TRBJ1-1 gives the full variable domain: DTGVSQNPRHKITKRGQNVTFRCDPISEHNRLYWYRQTLGQGPEFLTYFQNEAQLEKSRLLSDRFSAERPKGSFSTLEIQRTEQGDSAMYLCASSVGLGGRWTEAFFGQGTRLTVV.

This clonotype has a count of ten or more. The chain carries TRBV4-2 and TRBJ1-2; weak D call: TRBD1 (6 bases). Trimming took 0 bases from V and 5 from J, leaving 13 bases between them. The CDR3 runs to 15 residues. Germline assignment: CDR1 LGHNA and CDR2 YNFKEQ. The CDR3, as DNA: TGTGCCAGCAGCCAAGAGCCGGGACAACCATATGGCTACACCTTC. Its protein is CASSQEPGQPYGYTF.